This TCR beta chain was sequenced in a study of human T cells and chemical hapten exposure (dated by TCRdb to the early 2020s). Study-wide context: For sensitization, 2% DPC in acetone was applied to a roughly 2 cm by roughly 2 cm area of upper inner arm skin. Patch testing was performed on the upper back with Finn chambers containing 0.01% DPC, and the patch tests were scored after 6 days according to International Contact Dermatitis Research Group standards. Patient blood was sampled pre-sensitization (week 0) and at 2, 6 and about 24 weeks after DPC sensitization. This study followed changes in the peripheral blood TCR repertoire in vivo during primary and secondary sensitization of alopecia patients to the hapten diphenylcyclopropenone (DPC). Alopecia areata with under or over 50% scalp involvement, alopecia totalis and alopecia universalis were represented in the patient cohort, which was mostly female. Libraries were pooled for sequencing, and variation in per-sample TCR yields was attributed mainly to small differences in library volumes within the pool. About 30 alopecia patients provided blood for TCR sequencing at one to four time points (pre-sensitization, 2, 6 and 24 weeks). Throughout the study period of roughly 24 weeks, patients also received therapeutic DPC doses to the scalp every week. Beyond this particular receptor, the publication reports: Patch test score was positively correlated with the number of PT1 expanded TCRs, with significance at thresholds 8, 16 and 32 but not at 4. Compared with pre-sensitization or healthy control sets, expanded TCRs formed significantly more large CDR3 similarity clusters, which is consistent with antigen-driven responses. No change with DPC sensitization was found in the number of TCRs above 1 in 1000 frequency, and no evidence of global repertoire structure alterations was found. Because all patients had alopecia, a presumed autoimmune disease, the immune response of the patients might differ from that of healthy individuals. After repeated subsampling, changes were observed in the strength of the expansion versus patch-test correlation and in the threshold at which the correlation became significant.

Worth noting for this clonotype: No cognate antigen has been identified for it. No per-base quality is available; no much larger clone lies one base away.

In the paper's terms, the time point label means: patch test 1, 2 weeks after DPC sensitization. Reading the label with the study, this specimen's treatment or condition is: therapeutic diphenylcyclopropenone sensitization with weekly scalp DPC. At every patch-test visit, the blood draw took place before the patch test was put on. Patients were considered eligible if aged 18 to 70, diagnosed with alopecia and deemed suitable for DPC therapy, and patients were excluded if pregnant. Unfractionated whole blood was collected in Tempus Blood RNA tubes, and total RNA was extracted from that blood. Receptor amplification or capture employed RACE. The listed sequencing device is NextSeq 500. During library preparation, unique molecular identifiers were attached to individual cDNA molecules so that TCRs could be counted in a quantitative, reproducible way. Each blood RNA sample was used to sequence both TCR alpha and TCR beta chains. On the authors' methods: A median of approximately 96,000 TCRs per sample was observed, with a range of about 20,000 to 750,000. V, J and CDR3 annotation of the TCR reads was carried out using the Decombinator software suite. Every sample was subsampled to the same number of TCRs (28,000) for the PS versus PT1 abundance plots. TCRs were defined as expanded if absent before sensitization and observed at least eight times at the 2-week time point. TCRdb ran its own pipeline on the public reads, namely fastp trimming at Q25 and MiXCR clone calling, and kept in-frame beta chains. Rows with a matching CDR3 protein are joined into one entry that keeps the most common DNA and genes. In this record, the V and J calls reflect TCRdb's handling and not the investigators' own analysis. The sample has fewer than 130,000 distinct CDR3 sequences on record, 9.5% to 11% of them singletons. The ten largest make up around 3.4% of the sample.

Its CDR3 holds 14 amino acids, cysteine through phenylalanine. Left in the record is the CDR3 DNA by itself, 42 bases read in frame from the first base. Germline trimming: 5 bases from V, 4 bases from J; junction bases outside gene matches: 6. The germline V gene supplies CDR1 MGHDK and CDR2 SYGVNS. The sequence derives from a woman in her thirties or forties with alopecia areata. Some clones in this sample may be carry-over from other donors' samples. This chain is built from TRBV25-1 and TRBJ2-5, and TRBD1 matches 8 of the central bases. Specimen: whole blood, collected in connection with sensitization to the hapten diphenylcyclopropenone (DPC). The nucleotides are TGTGCCAGCAGTTTGACAGGGGTGGTAGAGACCCAGTACTTC. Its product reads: CASSLTGVVETQYF.